Listed here are 21 T cell receptor beta chains from one sample, sequenced in a study of CD8+ T cells in alopecia areata (dated by TCRdb to 2017 to 2018). The treatment or condition label, read with the paper, signifies: oral pan-JAK inhibitor, 5-10 mg twice daily. The library was produced with the immunoSEQ multiplex PCR assay. RNA was extracted from all samples and reverse transcribed into cDNA as template for TCR sequencing. The table was pulled from immuneACCESS by TCRdb, which kept in-frame rearrangements only. Such tables lose some clones; where checked, under half of the loss comes from unresolved V genes, and the rest has no known cause. For this sample there are 200,000 to 250,000 clones; roughly 44% appear just once. The biggest ten clones account for about 2.4% of the sample. The source material was CD4+ T cells sorted from blood, sampled at roughly week 36, from a patient treated with tofacitinib. These TCRs come from a human donor with alopecia areata.

The chain is built from TRBV28 and TRBJ2-1; no reliable D call. V was cut by 3 bases and J by 1 base, with 7 bases left in between. This CDR3 has 14 amino acids. CDR1 MDHEN and CDR2 SYDVKM come from the germline V gene. The CDR3 loop is CASSFWSSYNEQFF. CDR3 sequence (DNA): TGTGCCAGCAGTTTTTGGAGTTCCTACAATGAGCAGTTCTTC.

This chain links TRBV30 with TRBJ2-5, with D possibly being TRBD2 (5 bases). The V end lost 1 base, the J end lost 1 base, and 10 bases lay between the germline ends. Germline V gene sequence: CDR1 GTSNPN, CDR2 SVGIG (reference sequence). The CDR3 sequence is 14 residues long. CDR3 sequence: CAWSGARGQETQYF. CDR3 bases: TGTGCCTGGAGTGGGGCTCGGGGCCAAGAGACCCAGTACTTC.

The chain is built from TRBV29-1 and TRBJ1-1; no reliable D call. The CDR3 runs to 13 residues. V lost 8 bases and J 1 base, leaving 14 bases between the germline ends. The germline V gene encodes CDR1 SQVTM and CDR2 ANQGSEA. This CDR3 reads CSQSALGNTEAFF. DNA for the CDR3: TGCAGCCAATCCGCTTTGGGGAACACTGAAGCTTTCTTT.

DNA of the CDR3: TGTGCCTGGAGCCTAGCGGGCTGGAACACCGGGGAGCTGTTTTTT. Its protein is CAWSLAGWNTGELFF. The chain carries TRBV30 and TRBJ2-2; 8 positions match TRBD2. V shed 3 bases and J 1 base; nucleotides not matched to a gene: 4. The CDR3 runs 15 residues. Germline-derived CDR1 and CDR2 are GTSNPN and SVGIG (reference sequence).

V usage is TRBV10-2 and J usage is TRBJ2-3; possibly TRBD2 for D (5 bases). Germline CDR1 reads WSHSY; CDR2 reads SAAADI. This CDR3 region has 13 residues. Trimming took off 5 bases at V and 1 base at J, with 7 bases between the two ends. The CDR3 protein is CASSSRGTDTQYF. In DNA, the CDR3 is TGCGCCAGCAGTTCGAGGGGCACAGATACGCAGTATTTT.

A few counts support this clone. This sequence joins TRBV29-1 and TRBJ2-1, with a weak D call TRBD1 (6 bases). Trimming left V 6 bases short and J 8 bases short, with 14 bases between. Germline V gene data show CDR1 as SQVTM and CDR2 as ANQGSEA. The CDR3 contains 12 residues. The CDR3 is CSVPQGRYEQFF. CDR3 in DNA: TGCAGCGTCCCACAGGGACGGTATGAGCAGTTCTTC.

This clone has only a few counts. The rearrangement joins TRBV7-2 to TRBJ2-6; perhaps TRBD2 as D (5 bases). Germline V gene data show CDR1 as SGHTA and CDR2 as FQGNSA. This CDR3 region has 15 residues. V was shortened by 5 bases and J by 0 bases, with 8 bases between the two germline ends. The CDR3 reads CASSRENSGANVLTF. In DNA form, the CDR3 reads TGTGCCAGCAGCAGGGAGAACTCTGGGGCCAACGTCCTGACTTTC.

Concerning this clone: The sample carries other DNA sequences with the same CDR3. This chain joins TRBV7-2 and TRBJ2-7, with unresolved D. V dropped 3 bases and J dropped 0 bases, with 3 bases sitting between them. CDR1 SGHTA and CDR2 FQGNSA come from the germline V gene. The CDR3 consists of 12 residues. The CDR3 spells CASSFDSYEQYF. CDR3 DNA: TGTGCCAGCAGCTTCGACTCCTACGAGCAGTACTTC.

In its sample, this clone was seen a few times. CDR3 amino acids: CASVPDLSRNEQFF. CDR3 DNA sequence: TGTGCCAGCGTACCGGACCTTAGTAGAAATGAGCAGTTCTTC. The chain is built from TRBV6-1 and TRBJ2-1, with D uncertain. CDR3 length equals 14 residues. V was pared by 8 bases and J by 7 bases, with 18 bases between. From germline, CDR1 is MNHNS and CDR2 SASEGT.

Many counts were recorded for this clone. The chain recombines TRBV27 with TRBJ2-7; TRBD1 or TRBD2 may be the D gene (5 bases each). Trimming cost V 0 bases and J 2 bases, with 11 bases left between them. CDR1 and CDR2 (germline): MNHEY, SMNVEV (reference sequence). The CDR3 consists of 15 residues. The CDR3 loop is CASSLSPGSAYEQYF. CDR3 in DNA: TGTGCCAGCAGTTTATCCCCAGGGAGTGCCTACGAGCAGTACTTC.

This sequence joins TRBV5-1 and TRBJ2-7; D remains unclear. The CDR3 is made up of 15 amino acids. Germline V gene lookup returns CDR1 SGHRS and CDR2 YFSETQ. Trimming cost V 0 bases and J 0 bases, with 10 bases left between them. The CDR3 nucleotides are TGCGCCAGCAGCTTGGGGCAGTTGGGCTCCTACGAGCAGTACTTC. Its translation: CASSLGQLGSYEQYF.

This clone turned up a few times. The CDR3, as DNA: TGCAGCGTTGCGCAGGGTGAAGCTTTCTTT. Amino acid sequence: CSVAQGEAFF. The chain couples TRBV29-1 to TRBJ1-1; TRBD1 is a possible D gene (5 bases). CDR1 is SQVTM, CDR2 ANQGSEA, per germline. This CDR3 region has 10 residues. The germline V and J ends were trimmed by 4 bases and 7 bases, with 7 bases remaining between them.

The chain combines TRBV19 with TRBJ2-7, with TRBD2 matching 7 bases. Unmatched junction bases numbered 10, after V lost 10 bases and J lost 1 base. CDR3 length equals 14 residues. CDR1 and CDR2 (germline): LNHDA, SQIVND (reference sequence). This chain's CDR3 is CATTEAGTSYEQYF. CDR3 nucleotides: TGTGCCACTACTGAAGCGGGAACGTCCTACGAGCAGTACTTC.

The V and J genes are TRBV4-1 and TRBJ1-2; D perhaps matches TRBD1 (5 bases). Per germline, CDR1 MGHRA and CDR2 YSYEKL. This CDR3 contains 14 residues. V lost 0 bases, J lost 4 bases, and 9 bases lay in between. CDR3 sequence reads: CASSQDQDSYGYTF. The CDR3 coding sequence is TGCGCCAGCAGCCAAGATCAAGACAGCTATGGCTACACCTTC.

The J gene is TRBJ1-5, the V gene TRBV7-2, with unresolved D. V was trimmed by 5 bases and J by 5 bases, leaving 10 bases between them. CDR1 is SGHTA, CDR2 FQGNSA, per germline. The CDR3 runs 13 residues. CDR3 protein: CASSGRQDQPQHF. In DNA, the CDR3 is TGTGCCAGCAGCGGACGGCAGGATCAGCCCCAGCATTTT.

The rearrangement links TRBV7-3 to TRBJ2-1, with D possibly TRBD2 on 6 matching bases. Germline V gene data show CDR1 as SGHTA and CDR2 as FQGTGA. The ends were cut back, 0 bases at V and 8 bases at J, with 11 bases in the middle. The CDR3 loop spans 14 amino acids. The CDR3 sequence is CASSLTGTSHEQFF. The CDR3 DNA sequence: TGTGCCAGCAGCTTAACGGGAACTAGCCATGAGCAGTTCTTC.

The rearrangement links TRBV29-1 to TRBJ2-5; 9 bases agree with TRBD1. J lost 5 bases, V lost 6 bases, and 7 bases had no gene match. The CDR3 loop spans 13 amino acids. Germline V gene sequence: CDR1 SQVTM, CDR2 ANQGSEA. This CDR3 reads CSVWTGAWETQYF. In nucleotides, the CDR3 is TGCAGCGTCTGGACAGGGGCTTGGGAGACCCAGTACTTC.

CDR3 in DNA: TGCGCCAGCAGCTCCCAGACAGGGTTTACCTACAATGAGCAGTTCTTC. Protein product: CASSSQTGFTYNEQFF. The chain employs TRBV5-1 and TRBJ2-1; the match to TRBD1 covers 7 bases. The V and J ends lost 3 bases and 2 bases, in that order; junction bases with no gene match: 8. CDR3 size: 16 residues. Germline assignment: CDR1 SGHRS and CDR2 YFSETQ.

The V call is TRBV20-1, the J call TRBJ2-1, with D hard to call. The germline gives CDR1 DFQATT, CDR2 SNEGSKA (reference sequence). Trimming left V 1 base short and J 12 bases short, with 10 bases between. The CDR3 loop spans 11 amino acids. CDR3 protein: CSARGQRVQFF. The CDR3 coding sequence is TGCAGTGCTAGAGGCCAAAGGGTGCAGTTCTTC.

The V and J genes are TRBV6-6 and TRBJ2-7, with no clear D. V gave up 4 bases and J gave up 0 bases, with 4 bases separating them. Germline V gene sequence: CDR1 MNHNY, CDR2 SVGAGI (reference sequence). This CDR3 has 12 amino acids. The CDR3 loop reads CASSSSSYEQYF. The CDR3, as DNA: TGTGCCAGCAGTTCCAGCTCCTACGAGCAGTACTTC.

This clone was recorded once. V and J are TRBV27 and TRBJ2-1; 8 nucleotides line up with TRBD1. The CDR3 contains 14 residues. In germline, CDR1 is MNHEY, CDR2 SMNVEV (reference sequence). The trim removed 9 bases at V and 3 bases at J, leaving 7 bases unmatched. Here the CDR3 DNA reads TGTGCCAGTCAGGGGGCAGGGAGCTACAATGAGCAGTTCTTC. It is translated as CASQGAGSYNEQFF.